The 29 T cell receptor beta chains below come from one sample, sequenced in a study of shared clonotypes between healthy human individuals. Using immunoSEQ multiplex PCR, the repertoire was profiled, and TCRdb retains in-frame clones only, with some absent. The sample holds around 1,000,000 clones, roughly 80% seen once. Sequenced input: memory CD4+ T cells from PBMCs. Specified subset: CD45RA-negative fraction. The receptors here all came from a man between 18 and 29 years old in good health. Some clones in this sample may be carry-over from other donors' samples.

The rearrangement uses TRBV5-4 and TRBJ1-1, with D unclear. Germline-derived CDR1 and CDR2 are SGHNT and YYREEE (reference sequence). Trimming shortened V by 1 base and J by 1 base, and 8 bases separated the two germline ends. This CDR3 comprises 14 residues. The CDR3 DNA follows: TGTGCCAGCAGCTTGAGTTACAGGAACACTGAAGCTTTCTTT. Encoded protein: CASSLSYRNTEAFF.

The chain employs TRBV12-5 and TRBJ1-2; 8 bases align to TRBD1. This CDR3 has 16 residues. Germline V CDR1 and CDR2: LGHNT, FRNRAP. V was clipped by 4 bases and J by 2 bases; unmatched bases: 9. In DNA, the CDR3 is TGTGCTAGTGGTTGGACGGGACAGGACCGAAACTATGGCTACACCTTC. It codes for CASGWTGQDRNYGYTF.

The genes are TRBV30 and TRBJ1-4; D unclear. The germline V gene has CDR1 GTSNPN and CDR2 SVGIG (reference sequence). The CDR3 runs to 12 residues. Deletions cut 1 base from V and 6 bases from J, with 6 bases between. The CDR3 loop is CAWSGGYEKLFF. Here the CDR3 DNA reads TGTGCCTGGAGTGGGGGTTATGAAAAACTGTTTTTT.

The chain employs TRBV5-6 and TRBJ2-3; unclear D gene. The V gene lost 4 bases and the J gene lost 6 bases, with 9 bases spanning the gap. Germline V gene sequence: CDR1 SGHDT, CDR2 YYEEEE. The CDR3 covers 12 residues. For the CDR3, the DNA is TGTGCCAGCAGCGCCTACAAGGATACGCAGTATTTT. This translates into CASSAYKDTQYF.

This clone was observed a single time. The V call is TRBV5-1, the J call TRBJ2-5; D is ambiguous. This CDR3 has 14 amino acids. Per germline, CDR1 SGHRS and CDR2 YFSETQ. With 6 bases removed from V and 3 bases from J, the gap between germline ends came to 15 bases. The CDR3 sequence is CASMADQMKETQYF. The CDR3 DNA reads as TGCGCCAGCATGGCGGATCAAATGAAAGAGACCCAGTACTTC.

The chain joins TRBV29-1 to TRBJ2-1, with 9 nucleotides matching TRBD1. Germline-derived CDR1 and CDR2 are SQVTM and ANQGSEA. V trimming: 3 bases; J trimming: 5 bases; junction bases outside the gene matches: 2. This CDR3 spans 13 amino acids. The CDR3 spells CSVDGTGNNEQFF. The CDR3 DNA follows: TGCAGCGTTGATGGGACAGGGAACAATGAGCAGTTCTTC.

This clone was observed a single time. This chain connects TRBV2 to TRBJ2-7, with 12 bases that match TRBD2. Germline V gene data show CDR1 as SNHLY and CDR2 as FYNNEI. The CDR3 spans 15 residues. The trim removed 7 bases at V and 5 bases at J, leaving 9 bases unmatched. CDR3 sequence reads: CASTQLAGGIHEQYF. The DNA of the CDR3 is TGTGCCAGCACCCAGCTAGCGGGAGGGATCCACGAGCAGTACTTC.

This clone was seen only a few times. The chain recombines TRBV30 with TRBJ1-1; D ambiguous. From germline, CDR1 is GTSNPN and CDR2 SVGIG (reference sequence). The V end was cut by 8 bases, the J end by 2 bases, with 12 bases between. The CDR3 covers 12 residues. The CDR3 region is CAHRRLNTEAFF. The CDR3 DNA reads TGTGCCCACCGACGGCTAAACACTGAAGCTTTCTTT.

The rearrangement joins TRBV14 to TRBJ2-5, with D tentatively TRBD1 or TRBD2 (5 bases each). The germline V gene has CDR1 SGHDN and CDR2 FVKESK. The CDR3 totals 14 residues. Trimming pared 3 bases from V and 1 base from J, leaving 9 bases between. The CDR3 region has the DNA TGTGCCAGCAGCCACATCGGGACCCAAGAGACCCAGTACTTC. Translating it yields CASSHIGTQETQYF.

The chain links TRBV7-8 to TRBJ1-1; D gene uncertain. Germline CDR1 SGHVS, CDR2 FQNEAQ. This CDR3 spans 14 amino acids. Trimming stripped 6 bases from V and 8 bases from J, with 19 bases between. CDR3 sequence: CASRDGPFRAEAFF. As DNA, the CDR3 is TGTGCCAGCAGGGATGGGCCCTTCAGAGCAGAAGCTTTCTTT.

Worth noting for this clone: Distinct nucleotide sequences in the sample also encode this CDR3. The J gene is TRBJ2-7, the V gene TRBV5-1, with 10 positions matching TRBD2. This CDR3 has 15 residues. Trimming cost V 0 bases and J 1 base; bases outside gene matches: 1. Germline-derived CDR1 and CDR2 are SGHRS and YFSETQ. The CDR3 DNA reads TGCGCCAGCAGCTTGGGTAGCGGGGGGTCCTACGAGCAGTACTTC. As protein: CASSLGSGGSYEQYF.

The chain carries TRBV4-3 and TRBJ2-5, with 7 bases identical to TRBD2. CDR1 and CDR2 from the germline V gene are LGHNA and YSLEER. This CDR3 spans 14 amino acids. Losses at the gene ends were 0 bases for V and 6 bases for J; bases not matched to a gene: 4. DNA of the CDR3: TGCGCCAGCAGCCAAGATCCTAGCGGACAGACCCAGTACTTC. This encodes CASSQDPSGQTQYF.

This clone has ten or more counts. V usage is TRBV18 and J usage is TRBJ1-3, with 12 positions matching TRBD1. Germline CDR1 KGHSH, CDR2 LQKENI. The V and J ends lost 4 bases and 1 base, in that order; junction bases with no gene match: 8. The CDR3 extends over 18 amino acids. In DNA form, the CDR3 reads TGTGCCAGCTCACGTTACGGGACAGGGGGCAGTTCTGGAAACACCATATATTTT. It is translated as CASSRYGTGGSSGNTIYF.

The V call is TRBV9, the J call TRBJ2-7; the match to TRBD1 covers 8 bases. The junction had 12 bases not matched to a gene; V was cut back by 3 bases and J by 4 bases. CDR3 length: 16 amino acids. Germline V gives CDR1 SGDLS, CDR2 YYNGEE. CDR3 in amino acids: CASSAASDRGIYEQYF. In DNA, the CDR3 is TGTGCCAGCAGCGCAGCAAGTGACAGGGGAATATACGAGCAGTACTTC. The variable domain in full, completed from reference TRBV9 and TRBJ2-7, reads DSGVTQTPKHLITATGQRVTLRCSPRSGDLSVYWYQQSLDQGLQFLIQYYNGEERAKGNILERFSAQQFPDLHSELNLSSLELGDSALYFCASSAASDRGIYEQYFGPGTRLTVT.

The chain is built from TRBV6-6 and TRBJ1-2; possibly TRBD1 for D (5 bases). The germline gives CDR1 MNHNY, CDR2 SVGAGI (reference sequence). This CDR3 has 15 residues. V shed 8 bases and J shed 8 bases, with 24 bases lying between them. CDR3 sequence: CASGGGRATYGGYTF. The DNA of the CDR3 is TGTGCCAGCGGGGGGGGTCGCGCAACCTATGGCGGCTACACCTTC.

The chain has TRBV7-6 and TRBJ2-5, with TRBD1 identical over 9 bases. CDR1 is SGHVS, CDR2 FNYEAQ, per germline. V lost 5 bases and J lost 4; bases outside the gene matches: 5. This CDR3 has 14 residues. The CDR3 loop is CASSERTGVETQYF. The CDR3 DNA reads TGTGCCAGCAGCGAGAGGACAGGGGTAGAGACCCAGTACTTC.

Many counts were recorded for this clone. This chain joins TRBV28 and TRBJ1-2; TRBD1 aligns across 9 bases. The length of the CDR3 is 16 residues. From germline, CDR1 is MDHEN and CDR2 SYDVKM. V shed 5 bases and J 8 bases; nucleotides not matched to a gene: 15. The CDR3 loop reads CASSIPNRGLGLGYTF. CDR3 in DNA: TGTGCCAGCAGTATCCCTAACAGGGGGCTTGGGTTGGGCTACACCTTC.

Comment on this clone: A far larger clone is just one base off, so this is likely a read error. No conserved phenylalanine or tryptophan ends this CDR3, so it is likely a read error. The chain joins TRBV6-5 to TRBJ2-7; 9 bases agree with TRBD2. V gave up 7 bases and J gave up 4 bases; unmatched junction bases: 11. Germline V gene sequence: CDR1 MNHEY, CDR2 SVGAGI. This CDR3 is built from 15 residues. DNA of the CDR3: TGTGCCAGCAATCCAGCGGGAGGACTGACATACGAGCAGTACTCC. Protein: CASNPAGGLTYEQYS.

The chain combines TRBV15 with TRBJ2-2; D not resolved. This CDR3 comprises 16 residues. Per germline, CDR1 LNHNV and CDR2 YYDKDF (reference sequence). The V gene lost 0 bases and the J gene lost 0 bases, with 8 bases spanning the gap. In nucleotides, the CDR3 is TGTGCCACCAGCAGAGATGTCTCGTCGAACACCGGGGAGCTGTTTTTT. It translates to CATSRDVSSNTGELFF.

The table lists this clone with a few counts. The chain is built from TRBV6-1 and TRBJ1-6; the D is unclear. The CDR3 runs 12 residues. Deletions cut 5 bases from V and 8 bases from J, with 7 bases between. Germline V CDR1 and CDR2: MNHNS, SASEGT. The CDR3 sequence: CASSLGDSPLHF. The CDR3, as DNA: TGTGCCAGCAGTCTCGGGGATTCACCCCTCCACTTT.

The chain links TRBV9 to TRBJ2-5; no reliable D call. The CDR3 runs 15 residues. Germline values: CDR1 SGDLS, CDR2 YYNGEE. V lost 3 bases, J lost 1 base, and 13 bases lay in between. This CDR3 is CASSANPLRQETQYF. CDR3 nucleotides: TGTGCCAGCAGCGCCAATCCCCTTCGCCAAGAGACCCAGTACTTC.

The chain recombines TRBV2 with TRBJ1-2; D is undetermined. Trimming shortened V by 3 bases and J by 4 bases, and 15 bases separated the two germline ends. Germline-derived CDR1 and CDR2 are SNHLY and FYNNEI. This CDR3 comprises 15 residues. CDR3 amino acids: CASSDSQVPSYGYTF. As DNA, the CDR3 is TGTGCCAGCAGTGACAGCCAGGTTCCTTCCTATGGCTACACCTTC.

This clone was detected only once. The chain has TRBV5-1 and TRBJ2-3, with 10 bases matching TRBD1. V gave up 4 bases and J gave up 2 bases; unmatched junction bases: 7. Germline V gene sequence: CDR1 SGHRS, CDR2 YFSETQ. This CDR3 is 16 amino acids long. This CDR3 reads CASSAGQGTITDTQYF. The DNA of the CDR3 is TGCGCCAGCAGCGCGGGACAGGGGACAATCACAGATACGCAGTATTTT.

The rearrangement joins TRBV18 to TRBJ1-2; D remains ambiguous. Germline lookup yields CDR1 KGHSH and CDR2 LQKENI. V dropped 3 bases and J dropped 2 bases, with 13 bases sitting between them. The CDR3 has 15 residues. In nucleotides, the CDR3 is TGTGCCAGCTCACCCACGGGTGCTGGGAACTATGGCTACACCTTC. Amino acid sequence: CASSPTGAGNYGYTF.

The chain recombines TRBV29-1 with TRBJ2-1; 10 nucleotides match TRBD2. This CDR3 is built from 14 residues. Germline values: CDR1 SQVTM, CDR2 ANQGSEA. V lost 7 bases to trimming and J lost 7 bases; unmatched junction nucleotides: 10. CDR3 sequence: CSGLLAGIQNEQFF. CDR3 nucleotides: TGCAGCGGCCTACTAGCGGGAATTCAAAATGAGCAGTTCTTC.

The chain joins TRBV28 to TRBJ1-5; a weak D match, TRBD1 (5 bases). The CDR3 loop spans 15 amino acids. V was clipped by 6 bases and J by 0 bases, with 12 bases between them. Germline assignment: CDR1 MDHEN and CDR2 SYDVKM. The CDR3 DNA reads TGTGCCAGCAGGTCGACAGTATATAGCAATCAGCCCCAGCATTTT. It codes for CASRSTVYSNQPQHF.

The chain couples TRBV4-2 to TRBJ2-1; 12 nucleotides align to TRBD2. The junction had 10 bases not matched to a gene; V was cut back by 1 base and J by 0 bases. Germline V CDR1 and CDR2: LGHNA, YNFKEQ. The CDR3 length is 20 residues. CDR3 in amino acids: CASSQVRRLAGESSYNEQFF. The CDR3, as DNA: TGTGCCAGCAGCCAAGTCAGGAGACTAGCGGGGGAGAGCTCCTACAATGAGCAGTTCTTC.

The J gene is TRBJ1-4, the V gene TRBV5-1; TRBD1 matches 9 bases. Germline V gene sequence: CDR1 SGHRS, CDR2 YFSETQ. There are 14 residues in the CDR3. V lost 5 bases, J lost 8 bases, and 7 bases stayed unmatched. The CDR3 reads CASSRTGAGEKLFF. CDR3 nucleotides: TGCGCCAGCAGTCGGACAGGGGCGGGGGAAAAACTGTTTTTT.

The CDR3 reads CASNPGGTGNIQYF. The CDR3 DNA follows: TGCGCCAGCAATCCCGGCGGGACAGGGAACATTCAGTACTTC. The gene calls are TRBV5-1 and TRBJ2-4; 9 nucleotides align to TRBD1. This CDR3 has 14 residues. Germline CDR1 is SGHRS and CDR2 is YFSETQ. The V and J ends lost 6 bases and 7 bases, in that order; junction bases with no gene match: 8.